Presented here are 9 T cell receptor beta chains from one specimen sequenced in a study of cytomegalovirus exposure and HLA in healthy donors. With 60 Vbeta and 13 Jbeta primers, the PCR was carried out. Profiling relied on immunoSEQ multiplex PCR, and the TCRdb table lists in-frame clones only, not all of them. Of some 150,000 clones listed, about 10% were seen once; the top ten hold 1.5% to 2%. The sample comprised PBMCs. The source of these receptors is a man between 45 and 60 years old in good health and CMV-seronegative.

This chain connects TRBV19 to TRBJ1-4, with D uncertain. Trimming took 3 bases from V and 8 from J, leaving 13 bases between them. Germline V CDR1 and CDR2: LNHDA, SQIVND (reference sequence). This CDR3 contains 14 residues. The DNA of the CDR3 is TGTGCCAGTAGTATCACCGGGATTGGGGAAAAACTGTTTTTT. Amino acids: CASSITGIGEKLFF.

The sample holds a few counts of this clone. The V and J genes are TRBV5-1 and TRBJ1-5; no clear D. V dropped 0 bases and J dropped 11 bases, with 15 bases sitting between them. Per the germline V gene, CDR1 is SGHRS and CDR2 is YFSETQ. This CDR3 comprises 14 residues. CDR3 DNA sequence: TGCGCCAGCAGCTTGGATGGCGACTACACGACCCAGCATTTT. Amino acids: CASSLDGDYTTQHF.

The J gene is TRBJ2-5, the V gene TRBV2, with 7 bases that match TRBD1. The J call is uncertain, as TRBJ2-7 better fits the DNA end. Germline assignment: CDR1 SNHLY and CDR2 FYNNEI. This CDR3 spans 14 amino acids. The CDR3 DNA follows: TGTGCCAGCAGTGAGCAGGGGGTTCTTTACGAGCAGTACTTC. Translated, it gives CASSEQGVLYEQYF.

This clone was seen only a few times. The chain combines TRBV28 with TRBJ2-2, with 9 bases that match TRBD1. This CDR3 is built from 15 residues. Trimming cost V 6 bases and J 10 bases; bases outside gene matches: 12. Looked up from germline, CDR1 is MDHEN and CDR2 is SYDVKM. The CDR3 DNA is TGTGCCAGCAGCCGGCTTAGGACAGGGGCTAAGGAGCTGTTTTTT. Translation gives CASSRLRTGAKELFF.

In this sample, this clone turned up a few times. The chain links TRBV11-3 to TRBJ2-1, with 8 bases identical to TRBD2. Unmatched junction bases numbered 6, after V lost 0 bases and J lost 2 bases. The V gene's germline CDR1 is SGHNT and CDR2 YENEEA. The CDR3 is made up of 17 amino acids. The CDR3 DNA reads TGTGCCAGCAGCTTAGAGGCAGCGGGAGTAACCTACAATGAGCAGTTCTTC. Translated, it gives CASSLEAAGVTYNEQFF.

CDR3 sequence reads: CASSSIPPVANGQETQYF. The CDR3 coding sequence is TGTGCCAGCAGTTCTATTCCCCCAGTAGCGAACGGCCAAGAGACCCAGTACTTC. The genes are TRBV27 and TRBJ2-5; possible D gene TRBD2, 5 bases. Germline assignment: CDR1 MNHEY and CDR2 SMNVEV (reference sequence). Trimming stripped 4 bases from V and 1 base from J, with 22 bases between. The CDR3 length is 18 residues.

The chain carries TRBV5-1 and TRBJ2-2; D perhaps matches TRBD2 (6 bases). This CDR3 has 15 amino acids. Per the germline V gene, CDR1 is SGHRS and CDR2 is YFSETQ. Trimming stripped 0 bases from V and 2 bases from J, with 8 bases between. CDR3 amino acids: CASSLAEGNTGELFF. CDR3 DNA: TGCGCCAGCAGCTTGGCGGAGGGAAACACCGGGGAGCTGTTTTTT.

The chain employs TRBV5-1 and TRBJ2-5; 8 bases fit TRBD1. CDR3 length: 15 residues. After removal of 2 bases from V and 7 bases from J, the junction contained 10 bases not matched to a gene. Germline V gene data show CDR1 as SGHRS and CDR2 as YFSETQ. CDR3 DNA: TGCGCCAGCAGCTTCGGACAGGGAGGTGCCGGGACCCAGTACTTC. Protein product: CASSFGQGGAGTQYF.

There are a few counts of this clone. This rearrangement joins TRBV5-4 to TRBJ2-1; D unresolved. Trimming shortened V by 0 bases and J by 3 bases, and 4 bases separated the two germline ends. There are 13 residues in the CDR3. Germline CDR1 reads SGHNT; CDR2 reads YYREEE (reference sequence). Written as DNA, the CDR3 is TGTGCCAGCAGCTTGGTTAGCTACAATGAGCAGTTCTTC. It specifies CASSLVSYNEQFF.